This T cell receptor (beta chain) was identified during a study of T cells in Graves' hyperthyroidism and ophthalmopathy. Template material for amplifying TCR beta CDR3 regions consisted of RNA transcripts. The HTBI primer set drove a first-round RT-PCR of the TCR CDR3. TCRdb re-called the multiplex PCR reads through MiXCR, storing one row per CDR3 protein. Here the sample spans more than 300,000 distinct CDR3 sequences, approximately 15% being singletons. CDR3 length: 16 amino acids. Looked up from germline, CDR1 is SGDLS and CDR2 is YYNGEE. Trimming took 0 bases from V and 7 from J, leaving 14 bases between them. Graves' hyperthyroidism showing no ophthalmopathy progression within 18 months was considered stable.

The chain recombines TRBV9 with TRBJ1-6; D remains unclear. The sample taken for sequencing was blood. The TCR sequence derives from a woman aged 25-40 years with Graves' hyperthyroidism. CDR3 nucleotides: TGTGCCAGCAGCGTAGAGTCCGGGCAAAGAAATTCACCCCTCCACTTT. It yields the protein CASSVESGQRNSPLHF.